The sample holds one count of the clone carrying this T cell receptor (beta chain). Assay used: immunoSEQ multiplex PCR; TCRdb lists only in-frame clones, some missing. The table includes around 130,000 clones, roughly 90% detected once. This CDR3 comprises 17 residues. V was pared by 0 bases and J by 0 bases, with 6 bases of the junction left unmatched. Germline V gene data show CDR1 as SGHDT and CDR2 as YYEEEE. The sample belongs to a study of control samples from healthy donors and cancer patients. The specimen was PBMCs. This sequence joins TRBV5-6 and TRBJ2-1, with 7 nucleotides matching TRBD1. This receptor was taken from a middle-aged man with head and neck cancer. CDR3 protein: CASSLAGQLSSYNEQFF. Written as DNA, the CDR3 is TGTGCCAGCAGCTTGGCGGGACAGCTAAGCTCCTACAATGAGCAGTTCTTC.